The clone carrying this T cell receptor beta chain has only a few counts. Time point noted: patch test 3, about 24 weeks after DPC sensitization. Specified treatment: therapeutic diphenylcyclopropenone sensitization with weekly scalp DPC. The CDR3 totals 12 residues. From germline, CDR1 is SQVTM and CDR2 ANQGSEA. Trimming left V 7 bases short and J 9 bases short, with 19 bases between. This sample was taken from a study of human T cells and chemical hapten exposure. TCRdb passed the RACE reads through MiXCR, listing each CDR3 protein once. The data contain about 84,000 distinct CDR3 sequences, 10% to 14% of them singletons.

The receptor was derived from a woman in her forties or fifties with alopecia areata. Some clones in this sample may be carry-over from other donors' samples. This material consisted of whole blood, taken in connection with sensitization to the hapten diphenylcyclopropenone (DPC). The genes are TRBV29-1 and TRBJ2-7; perhaps D is TRBD1 or TRBD2 (5 bases each). The CDR3 nucleotides are TGCAGCGCCGGGACGTCGGCCGACCGGCAGTACTTC. Translating gives CSAGTSADRQYF.